The clone carrying this TCR beta chain was seen more than once but under ten times. Its antigen is not known. At one boundary the junction diverges from the germline segment, which might be a read error. These data come from a study of long-term antiretroviral therapy in people with HIV. Findings and caveats of the study: Clones that had undergone expansion before ART prevailed in the repertoire throughout all time points.

The immunoSEQ assay was v3.0, run at survey level. Profiling relied on immunoSEQ multiplex PCR, and the TCRdb table lists in-frame clones only, not all of them. The sample lists about 25,000 clones; approximately 83% were seen once. Treated in the United States were all of the participants with HIV. The sequenced sample was unsorted PBMCs, obtained 1.2 years after starting antiretroviral therapy. The clonotype originates from a middle-aged man with HIV.

The CDR3 is CASSPQVDSFNSALHF. DNA of the CDR3: TGTGCCAGTAGTCCGCAGGTTGATTCTTTCAATTCAGCCCTCCACTTT. This sequence joins TRBV19 and TRBJ1-6; D gene ambiguous. Germline V gene data show CDR1 as LNHDA and CDR2 as SQIVND (reference sequence). This CDR3 is built from 16 residues.